The present entry profiles one T cell receptor (beta chain) with its context. Its recognized antigen is unknown. No much larger clonotype is one base removed from it; base qualities were not supplied. TCRbeta CDR3 regions were amplified from genomic DNA by means of the immunoSEQ Assay, a bias-controlled multiplex PCR. For the original study's pipeline: Nucleated cell counts per sample were estimated from amplification of reference gene primers within the assay. To quantify the absolute abundance of each unique TCRbeta CDR3 rearrangement, sequence reads were collapsed and filtered. For each sample, productive Simpson clonality was calculated by taking the square root of Simpson's diversity index across productive rearrangements. The clones in this table, taken by TCRdb from immuneACCESS, are in-frame only. Not every clone is retained; where verified, under half of the shortfall comes from an unresolved V gene, and the cause of the rest is unknown. The DNA was the basis for D and trimming; V, J and clone size are from that table. The sample contains 300,000 or so clones, around 90% of them found a single time. Of the sample, roughly 2.9% is held by the ten largest clones.

The germline V end is reduced by 3 bases and the J end by 0 bases; junction bases left unmatched: 5. Including the terminal cysteine and phenylalanine, the CDR3 comprises 17 residues. Only CDR3 DNA is held: 51 bases, read in frame from base 1. Per the germline V gene, SNHLY is the CDR1 and FYNNEI is the CDR2. This specimen comes from a study of blood T cell repertoires in COVID-19 (dated by TCRdb to about 2020). For the study in its entirety: Collaborator samples came from the United States, Italy and Spain and covered acute and convalescent phases of COVID-19. A de-identified subject ID, COVID-19 status, age in years and sex were almost always included in the sample metadata. Deeply sampled blood TCRbeta repertoires from subjects exposed to, actively infected with, or recovered from COVID-19 were included in the dataset. Where available, HLA class I and class II types were obtained from metadata supplied by the sample provider rather than from assay-based typing. Samples were obtained from the ongoing ImmuneRACE study (first 160 participants) and from about 1,300 subjects provided by 6 global collaborators. A freely available public database, intended as a resource for researchers studying the immune response to SARS-CoV-2, is where the repertoires were released. The material from the prospective study consisted of cDNA or gDNA derived from T cells, B-cell-depleted T cells, or PBMCs. Results the study describes overall, beyond this receptor: The quantity of clinical and demographic metadata differed by source and by participant and was supplied without curation.

In Seattle, one collaborating source enrolled patients while the infection was active and tracked those patients longitudinally over the course of disease. Collaborating institutions collected whole blood in K2EDTA tubes following their own protocols. For TCRbeta analysis, collaborators shipped samples as frozen whole blood, isolated PBMCs, or DNA extracted from either of those sample types. This clonotype originated in a young woman with COVID-19, enrolled during active disease. Recombination linked TRBV2 to TRBJ1-6; 7 middle bases align to TRBD1. Sequences were obtained from peripheral blood. The CDR3 region: CASSETGLSSYNSPLHF. Here is the DNA: TGTGCCAGCAGTGAGACAGGGCTGAGCTCCTATAATTCACCCCTCCACTTT.